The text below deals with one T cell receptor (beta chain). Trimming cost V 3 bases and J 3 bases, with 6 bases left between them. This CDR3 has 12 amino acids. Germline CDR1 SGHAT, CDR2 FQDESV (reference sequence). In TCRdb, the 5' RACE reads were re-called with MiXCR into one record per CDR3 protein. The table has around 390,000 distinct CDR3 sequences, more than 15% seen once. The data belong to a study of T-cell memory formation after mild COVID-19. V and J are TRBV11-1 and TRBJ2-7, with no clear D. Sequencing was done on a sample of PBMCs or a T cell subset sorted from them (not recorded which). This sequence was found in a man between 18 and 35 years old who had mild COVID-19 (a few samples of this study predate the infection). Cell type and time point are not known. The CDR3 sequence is CASSFVLYEQYF. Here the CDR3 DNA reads TGTGCCAGCAGCTTCGTACTCTACGAGCAGTACTTC.